Each of the 2 T cell receptor beta chains below was sequenced from the same sample in a study of PD-L1 blockade in urothelial cancer. The data were produced by immunoSEQ multiplex PCR, yet TCRdb's version contains in-frame clones alone and is incomplete. The profile covers more than 65,000 clones, with about nine tenths appearing a single time and 5% to 6% taken by the ten largest. The specimen was PBMCs, collected around atezolizumab (anti-PD-L1) treatment. These receptors were collected from a woman aged 70-85 years with urothelial cancer.

The rearrangement joins TRBV10-3 to TRBJ1-1; 7 bases are a match to TRBD1. The V gene end was trimmed by 0 bases and the J gene end by 4 bases; junction bases not matched to a gene: 5. Per germline, CDR1 ENHRY and CDR2 SYGVKD. The CDR3 loop spans 15 amino acids. The CDR3 bases are TGTGCCATCAGTGAGTCGATGGAGGGGGCCACTGAAGCTTTCTTT. Translating it yields CAISESMEGATEAFF.

This clone was seen a single time. The V and J genes are TRBV4-3 and TRBJ1-2, with a tentative D call TRBD1 (6 bases). The CDR3 consists of 15 residues. The V end was cut by 1 base, the J end by 5 bases, with 14 bases between. Per germline, CDR1 LGHNA and CDR2 YSLEER. In nucleotides, the CDR3 is TGCGCCAGCAGCCAAGGAACAGGGAACGTTTATGGCTACACCTTC. Protein product: CASSQGTGNVYGYTF.